The TCR beta chain under discussion was sequenced for a study of T cell repertoires in cytomegalovirus infection. About the study: In public TCR beta signatures, there were indications of both CMV infection and matching HLA type. General study points: Summed frequency of public TCR beta families distinguished CMV carriers with the relevant HLA. The ex vivo response showed dominance by HLA-C-restricted CMV-specific TCR beta clonotypes.

A word on this clonotype: Its antigen is unknown.

TCRdb passed the reads through MiXCR, listing each CDR3 protein once. The data contain about 160,000 distinct CDR3 sequences, more than 15% of them singletons. The sequence derives from a human donor in good health (CMV status not recorded). Some clones in this sample may be carry-over from other donors' samples. The sample was CD8+ T cells from PBMCs.

CDR3 sequence (DNA): TGCAGCGGGGACAGGGATGGCACCGGGGAGCTGTTTTTT. Its translation: CSGDRDGTGELFF. This chain joins TRBV29-1 and TRBJ2-2; 9 bases match TRBD1. In germline, CDR1 is SQVTM, CDR2 ANQGSEA. The length of the CDR3 is 13 residues. V shed 7 bases, J shed 4 bases, and the junction held 4 bases outside the gene matches.